Listed below are T cell receptor beta chains from one sample, sequenced in a study of response to subunit inactivated influenza vaccine. TCRdb reanalysed the RT-PCR reads using MiXCR and keeps one entry per CDR3 protein. Among approximately 520,000 distinct CDR3 sequences listed, about 15% were seen once. Sequencing was performed on CD4+ T cells sorted from PBMCs, taken less than 30 months after vaccination. Receptors were obtained from a man between 50 and 70 years old who received an inactivated influenza vaccine. The CDR3 runs from the conserved cysteine through the conserved F or W. Each record gives: D gene, V gene, J gene, clone size, CDR3 DNA, CDR3 protein. D genes are given only for firm matches. Clone sizes are given selectively: once, few, many, or a class where the clone is expanded.

D gene: -
V gene: TRBV9
J gene: TRBJ2-2
clone size: -
CDR3 DNA: TGTGCCAGCAGCGTAGCTACCACGAACACCGGGGAGCTGTTTTTT
CDR3 protein: CASSVATTNTGELFF

D gene: -
V gene: TRBV14
J gene: TRBJ2-1
clone size: many
CDR3 DNA: TGTGCCAGCAGCCGAAGAAGACTAGGGGGATACAATGAGCAGTTCTTC
CDR3 protein: CASSRRRLGGYNEQFF

D gene: TRBD2
V gene: TRBV4-2
J gene: TRBJ2-2
clone size: -
CDR3 DNA: TGTGCCAGCAGCCAAGATCTAGAAGGTCTCGTGGGAGGATCAGGGAGGGCCGGGGAGCTGTTTTTT
CDR3 protein: CASSQDLEGLVGGSGRAGELFF

D gene: TRBD2
V gene: TRBV20-1
J gene: TRBJ2-3
clone size: -
CDR3 DNA: TGCAGTGCCCTTGGGACTAGCGGGATGACAGATACGCAGTATTTT
CDR3 protein: CSALGTSGMTDTQYF

D gene: -
V gene: TRBV7-2
J gene: TRBJ2-7
clone size: many
CDR3 DNA: TGTGCCAGCAGTCTAGTAGGGGGACAACGCTACTACGAGCAGTACTTC
CDR3 protein: CASSLVGGQRYYEQYF

D gene: -
V gene: TRBV7-2
J gene: TRBJ1-1
clone size: few
CDR3 DNA: TGTGCCAGCAGCCCCGCACGGGCCACTGAAGCTTTCTTT
CDR3 protein: CASSPARATEAFF

D gene: -
V gene: TRBV30
J gene: TRBJ2-5
clone size: once
CDR3 DNA: TGTGCCTGGAGTCTCGGGCAGGCGGAGACCCAGTACTTC
CDR3 protein: CAWSLGQAETQYF

D gene: -
V gene: TRBV5-1
J gene: TRBJ2-2
clone size: few
CDR3 DNA: TGCGCCAGCAGCTTGAACGGACGTGAGAACACCGGGGAGCTGTTTTTT
CDR3 protein: CASSLNGRENTGELFF

D gene: TRBD2
V gene: TRBV2
J gene: TRBJ2-2
clone size: -
CDR3 DNA: TGTGCCAGCAGTGGGCCCTGGACTAGCGGGGGCCAGAACACCGGGGAGCTGTTTTTT
CDR3 protein: CASSGPWTSGGQNTGELFF

D gene: -
V gene: TRBV27
J gene: TRBJ1-4
clone size: -
CDR3 DNA: TGTGCCAGCAGTTTCAAGGGAAGGAGGGATGAAAAACTGTTTTTT
CDR3 protein: CASSFKGRRDEKLFF

D gene: TRBD1
V gene: TRBV20-1
J gene: TRBJ2-5
clone size: -
CDR3 DNA: TGCAGTGCTAGTGAGGCCAGGGGGCTGGGGACCCAGTACTTC
CDR3 protein: CSASEARGLGTQYF

D gene: -
V gene: TRBV3-1
J gene: TRBJ1-4
clone size: few
CDR3 DNA: TGTGCCAGCAGCCAAGATCGTTATCCAGGGAGCGAAAAACTGTTTTTT
CDR3 protein: CASSQDRYPGSEKLFF

D gene: -
V gene: TRBV27
J gene: TRBJ1-2
clone size: few
CDR3 DNA: TGTGCCAGCAGTCTCACCCCAGGTTCGGGTGGCTACACCTTC
CDR3 protein: CASSLTPGSGGYTF

D gene: TRBD1
V gene: TRBV20-1
J gene: TRBJ2-3
clone size: -
CDR3 DNA: TGCAGTGCGCCGGGGAAGGGACAGGGGTTCCCAGATACGCAGTATTTT
CDR3 protein: CSAPGKGQGFPDTQYF

D gene: TRBD1
V gene: TRBV20-1
J gene: TRBJ1-6
clone size: few
CDR3 DNA: TGCAGTGCTAGAGCCGGGACAGATAATAATTCACCCCTCCACTTT
CDR3 protein: CSARAGTDNNSPLHF

D gene: -
V gene: TRBV12-3/TRBV12-4
J gene: TRBJ2-7
clone size: few
CDR3 DNA: TGTGCCAGCAGTTTAGCGCTGGGACACGAGCAGTACTTC
CDR3 protein: CASSLALGHEQYF

D gene: -
V gene: TRBV28
J gene: TRBJ1-2
clone size: few
CDR3 DNA: TGTTCCATAGCAGACCAATACTATGGCTACACCTTC
CDR3 protein: CSIADQYYGYTF

D gene: -
V gene: TRBV12-3/TRBV12-4
J gene: TRBJ2-7
clone size: few
CDR3 DNA: TGTGCCAGCAGTTCCCTCCTAGACAGAAGGCAGTACTTC
CDR3 protein: CASSSLLDRRQYF

D gene: TRBD2
V gene: TRBV5-5
J gene: TRBJ2-2
clone size: -
CDR3 DNA: TGTGCCAGCAGCTTGACTAGCGGAAGATGGACCGGGGAGCTGTTTTTT
CDR3 protein: CASSLTSGRWTGELFF

D gene: -
V gene: TRBV15
J gene: TRBJ1-5
clone size: many
CDR3 DNA: TGTGCCACCAGCTGGCGCCTAGGTTCGCCCCAGCATTTT
CDR3 protein: CATSWRLGSPQHF

D gene: TRBD1
V gene: TRBV2
J gene: TRBJ2-3
clone size: -
CDR3 DNA: TGTGCCAGCAGTGAAGCTGGGACAGGGTTGGATACGCAGTATTTT
CDR3 protein: CASSEAGTGLDTQYF

D gene: -
V gene: TRBV7-9
J gene: TRBJ2-2
clone size: few
CDR3 DNA: TGTGCCAGCAGCTTTTTCGGGACAATTGACACCGGGGAGCTGTTTTTT
CDR3 protein: CASSFFGTIDTGELFF